The rows below give T cell receptor beta chains drawn from one sample of a study of blood T cell repertoires in COVID-19. The repertoire was sequenced with immunoSEQ multiplex PCR; TCRdb's copy has only in-frame clones and lacks some. Here the sample spans approximately 200,000 clones, roughly nine tenths being singletons. The sample comprised peripheral blood. The receptors were gathered from a woman in her 30s with active or convalescent COVID-19. The CDR3 runs from the conserved cysteine through the conserved F or W. Expanded clones are given a class, and other clones once, few, many or no size at all.

J | V | size | CDR3
TRBJ1-4 | TRBV28 | - | CASRDADRGFEKLFF
TRBJ2-7 | TRBV29-1 | few | CSVFLVRSEQYF
TRBJ2-1 | TRBV24-1 | - | CATSDGTGLRNEQFF
TRBJ2-7 | TRBV5-1 | - | CASSDRTTGTYEQYF
TRBJ1-1 | TRBV5-1 | - | CASRRGDGTEAFF
TRBJ1-1 | TRBV6-5 | - | CASSIYRDRGTEAFF
TRBJ1-4 | TRBV9 | - | CASSPGTGEAEKLFF
TRBJ1-1 | TRBV3-1/TRBV3-2 | - | CASSRGGQDEAFF
TRBJ2-3 | TRBV25-1 | - | CASSNSDTQYF
TRBJ1-5 | TRBV15 | once | CATSSYLQGFGNQPQHF
TRBJ2-2 | TRBV3-1/TRBV3-2 | - | CASSQESSGGLRVMYTGELFF
TRBJ1-6 | TRBV7-8 | - | CASSLVSGGGGNSPLHF
TRBJ1-5 | TRBV9 | - | CASNFTRGQAISNQPQHF
TRBJ2-1 | TRBV28 | - | CASSFRRGLDGEQFF
TRBJ1-2 | TRBV19 | - | CASSFRTGDYTF
TRBJ1-6 | TRBV25-1 | once | CASSELGSNSPLHF
TRBJ1-1 | TRBV2 | once | CASSPGTGMAFF
TRBJ2-5 | TRBV6-4 | - | CASSDRPGETQYF
TRBJ2-7 | TRBV2 | - | CASSEGGAYEQYF
TRBJ1-6 | TRBV3-1/TRBV3-2 | - | CASSRERAYSPLHF
TRBJ2-2 | TRBV5-1 | - | CASSRGGSFSNTGELFF
TRBJ1-6 | TRBV3-1/TRBV3-2 | - | CASSQQGAGYNSPLHF
TRBJ1-3 | TRBV5-6 | - | CASSFRRQGGNTIYF
TRBJ2-7 | TRBV27 | - | CASSLGGYEQYF
TRBJ1-6 | TRBV19 | - | CASSIRYGQSSYNSPLHF
TRBJ2-7 | TRBV6-6 | once | CASSYQNRGNEQYF
TRBJ2-7 | TRBV28 | - | CASREGPPPPYEQYF
TRBJ1-5 | TRBV7-8 | - | CASSSRTHLGNQPQHF
TRBJ1-5 | TRBV19 | many | CASSRTGWVNQPQHF
TRBJ2-1 | TRBV28 | - | CASSFELAGDLSYNEQFF
TRBJ1-1 | TRBV5-4 | - | CASSPADRGGTEAFF
TRBJ1-4 | TRBV28 | - | CASSLSTGLATNEKLFF
TRBJ1-5 | TRBV6-5 | - | CASSRQGARNQPQHF
TRBJ2-2 | TRBV4-2 | - | CASSQDIAGRWTGELFF
TRBJ2-1 | TRBV14 | - | CASSQNLLAEKQFF
TRBJ1-5 | TRBV30 | few | CAWEDGGFNQPQHF
TRBJ1-1 | TRBV18 | - | CASSPQTGANTEAFF
TRBJ1-2 | TRBV28 | - | CASRDRDGYTF
TRBJ2-7 | TRBV7-9 | - | CASSLASLEQYF
TRBJ1-6 | TRBV5-1 | few | CASSYTGVNSPLHF
TRBJ1-2 | TRBV14 | - | CASSQDGSYGYTF
TRBJ1-3 | TRBV6-7 | once | CASTEGQGRNTIYF
TRBJ1-6 | TRBV2 | - | CASTPTGVYSPLHF
TRBJ2-5 | TRBV9 | - | CASSRPEGAETQYF
TRBJ1-1 | TRBV9 | - | CASSSGVNTEAFF